The 20 T cell receptor beta chains listed next were all sequenced from one sample in a study of technical replicates of blood from four donors (dated 2017 in TCRdb). Libraries were made using the immunoSEQ multiplex PCR assay. TCRdb took over this immuneACCESS table, retaining in-frame rearrangements with V and J assigned. Such tables are incomplete; in checked studies, under half of the missing clones stem from an unresolved V gene, and the remainder is unexplained. In this sample the table shows about 49,000 clones, 80% to 95% of which occur a single time. The biggest ten clones account for about 4.3% of the sample. The sample consisted of PBMCs. The receptors originated from a human donor in good health. Some clones in this sample may be carry-over from other donors' samples.

The V and J genes are TRBV7-9 and TRBJ1-6; 7 positions match TRBD1. Looked up from germline, CDR1 is SEHNR and CDR2 is FQNEAQ (reference sequence). CDR3 length: 16 amino acids. J was trimmed by 10 bases and V by 4 bases; bases with no gene match: 13. The DNA of the CDR3 is TGTGCCAGCAGCTCGCGACAGACAGGGCCAAACTCACCCCTCCACTTT. Translating it yields CASSSRQTGPNSPLHF.

Here the CDR3 DNA reads TGTGCCAGCAGCCCAGGACAGACCTACGAGCAGTACTTC. This gives the protein CASSPGQTYEQYF. The chain combines TRBV5-6 with TRBJ2-7; possibly TRBD1 for D (6 bases). V shed 4 bases and J shed 2 bases, with 10 bases lying between them. Germline V gene sequence: CDR1 SGHDT, CDR2 YYEEEE. This CDR3 comprises 13 residues.

The chain is built from TRBV5-1 and TRBJ2-1; a weak D match, TRBD1 (6 bases). V was shortened by 0 bases and J by 5 bases, with 12 bases between the two germline ends. CDR1 and CDR2 from the germline V gene are SGHRS and YFSETQ. This CDR3 region has 15 residues. CDR3 loop: CASSLVGTLNNEQFF. The CDR3 DNA reads TGCGCCAGCAGCTTGGTAGGGACATTAAACAATGAGCAGTTCTTC.

The CDR3 reads CASSPGTSGSPGDTGELFF. CDR3 in DNA: TGCGCCAGCAGCCCCGGGACTAGCGGGAGTCCGGGGGACACCGGGGAGCTGTTTTTT. V is TRBV5-1 and J is TRBJ2-2; 14 positions agree with TRBD2. The germline CDR1 and CDR2 sequences are SGHRS and YFSETQ. The length of the CDR3 is 19 residues. With V trimmed by 4 bases and J by 3 bases, 11 bases remained unmatched.

CDR3 DNA sequence: TGTGCCAGCAGCTTAGCTGGGCAGGGCAGGGAGACCCAGTACTTC. Residues: CASSLAGQGRETQYF. The chain has TRBV7-9 and TRBJ2-5, with TRBD1 as a possible D gene (5 bases). V was pared by 0 bases and J by 5 bases, with 13 bases between. The CDR3 loop spans 15 amino acids. Germline V gene sequence: CDR1 SEHNR, CDR2 FQNEAQ (reference sequence).

This clone was observed once. Here the CDR3 DNA reads TGTGCCTTCAACCCGACGGGTTCCGGGGAGCTGTTTTTT. Its translation: CAFNPTGSGELFF. The chain links TRBV30 to TRBJ2-2; no clear D gene. The germline CDR1 and CDR2 sequences are GTSNPN and SVGIG (reference sequence). The CDR3 runs 13 residues. Trimming pared 7 bases from V and 6 bases from J, leaving 15 bases between.

V is TRBV4-1 and J is TRBJ1-4, with 10 bases that match TRBD1. Trimming at V came to 2 bases and at J to 8 bases, leaving 5 bases not matched to a gene. The germline CDR1 and CDR2 sequences are MGHRA and YSYEKL. CDR3 length: 15 residues. CDR3: CASSQWTGGREKLFF. The CDR3 DNA reads TGCGCCAGCAGCCAATGGACAGGGGGAAGAGAAAAACTGTTTTTT.

The V call is TRBV10-3, the J call TRBJ2-7; D is perhaps TRBD1 (6 bases). The CDR3 contains 12 residues. Germline CDR1 and CDR2: ENHRY and SYGVKD. Between the trimmed V and J ends, which lost 6 bases and 6 bases, there was a span of 12 bases. CDR3 region: CAISATGLEQYF. The CDR3, as DNA: TGTGCCATCAGCGCAACAGGGCTCGAGCAGTACTTC.

This clone appeared a single time. The chain is built from TRBV9 and TRBJ2-5, with TRBD2 as a possible D gene (5 bases). Germline CDR1 reads SGDLS; CDR2 reads YYNGEE. The CDR3 is made up of 15 amino acids. V lost 3 bases and J 2 bases, leaving 14 bases between the germline ends. As DNA, the CDR3 is TGTGCCAGCAGCGCAAATCAAGGACTGCAAGAGACCCAGTACTTC. It codes for CASSANQGLQETQYF.

The genes are TRBV30 and TRBJ2-7, with 9 positions matching TRBD1. Trimming removed 5 bases from V and 1 base from J; junction bases left unmatched: 9. CDR1 GTSNPN and CDR2 SVGIG come from the germline V gene (reference sequence). The CDR3 length is 15 residues. The CDR3 DNA reads as TGTGCCTGGTGTCGACGGGACAGGGCGTCCTACGAGCAGTACTTC. It encodes CAWCRRDRASYEQYF.

Here the CDR3 reads CASSHQGVTEAFF. The CDR3 region has the DNA TGTGCCAGCAGTCACCAAGGGGTCACTGAAGCTTTCTTT. V and J are TRBV27 and TRBJ1-1; D may be TRBD1 (5 bases). The length of the CDR3 is 13 residues. The germline gives CDR1 MNHEY, CDR2 SMNVEV (reference sequence). V was trimmed by 5 bases and J by 4 bases, leaving 11 bases between them.

CDR3: CASSLLQTNTGELFF. The CDR3 coding sequence is TGTGCCAGCAGCTTGCTGCAGACGAACACCGGGGAGCTGTTTTTT. The genes are TRBV5-6 and TRBJ2-2; D call uncertain. The V gene lost 1 base and the J gene lost 0 bases, with 7 bases spanning the gap. CDR1 is SGHDT and CDR2 is YYEEEE in the germline V gene. This CDR3 comprises 15 residues. Complete variable domain (other parts from reference TRBV5-6 and TRBJ2-2): DAGVTQSPTHLIKTRGQQVTLRCSPKSGHDTVSWYQQALGQGPQFIFQYYEEEERQRGNFPDRFSGHQFPNYSSELNVNALLLGDSALYLCASSLLQTNTGELFFGEGSRLTVL.

The rearrangement joins TRBV7-3 to TRBJ2-7, with D possibly matching TRBD2 (6 bases). Germline V lookup: CDR1 SGHTA, CDR2 FQGTGA. The CDR3 loop spans 14 amino acids. Trimming shortened V by 6 bases and J by 6 bases, and 18 bases separated the two germline ends. The CDR3 sequence: CASSLGLPNSEQYF. In DNA form, the CDR3 reads TGTGCCAGCAGTCTGGGACTGCCTAATAGCGAGCAGTACTTC.

This chain links TRBV2 with TRBJ1-1; 7 nucleotides match TRBD1. J was trimmed by 3 bases and V by 4 bases; bases with no gene match: 5. Germline assignment: CDR1 SNHLY and CDR2 FYNNEI. The CDR3 is 14 residues long. This CDR3 is CASSGPGQYTEAFF. The CDR3 DNA reads as TGTGCCAGCAGTGGTCCGGGACAGTACACTGAAGCTTTCTTT.

The chain has TRBV4-3 and TRBJ1-2; maybe TRBD1 (6 bases). CDR1 and CDR2 from the germline V gene are LGHNA and YSLEER. V lost 0 bases and J lost 0, with 8 bases in between. The CDR3 length is 15 residues. CDR3 in DNA: TGCGCCAGCAGCCAAGAACAGGGAGCTAACTATGGCTACACCTTC. This gives the protein CASSQEQGANYGYTF.

V is TRBV7-2 and J is TRBJ2-7, with D possibly matching TRBD2 (6 bases). This CDR3 contains 13 residues. V lost 4 bases and J 4 bases, leaving 11 bases between the germline ends. Per germline, CDR1 SGHTA and CDR2 FQGNSA. CDR3 sequence (DNA): TGTGCCAGCAGCTCTCACCGGGGGTACGAGCAGTACTTC. Translation: CASSSHRGYEQYF.

J is TRBJ1-3 and V is TRBV30; TRBD1 might be the D (5 bases). From germline, CDR1 is GTSNPN and CDR2 SVGIG (reference sequence). The V end lost 3 bases, the J end lost 1 base, and 7 bases lay between the germline ends. The CDR3 is 13 amino acids. The CDR3, as DNA: TGTGCCTGGAGCCAGGGTTCTGGAAACACCATATATTTT. This encodes CAWSQGSGNTIYF.

The chain carries TRBV6-1 and TRBJ1-3, with D unresolved. Between the trimmed V and J ends, which lost 2 bases and 0 bases, there was a span of 8 bases. This CDR3 region has 15 residues. The germline CDR1 and CDR2 sequences are MNHNS and SASEGT. CDR3 coding DNA: TGTGCCAGCAGTGAATTCCCGAGCTCTGGAAACACCATATATTTT. It yields the protein CASSEFPSSGNTIYF.

This chain joins TRBV4-3 and TRBJ1-6; 7 bases align to TRBD1. The CDR3 totals 16 residues. Germline assignment: CDR1 LGHNA and CDR2 YSLEER. The ends lost 1 base at V and 5 bases at J; junction bases unmatched: 5. The chain's CDR3 is CASSQANRGDNSPLHF. In DNA, the CDR3 is TGCGCCAGCAGCCAAGCAAACAGGGGAGATAATTCACCCCTCCACTTT.

The chain combines TRBV5-6 with TRBJ2-3; 8 bases line up with TRBD1. Germline V gene lookup returns CDR1 SGHDT and CDR2 YYEEEE. Trimming cost V 4 bases and J 4 bases; bases outside gene matches: 8. The CDR3 runs to 15 residues. CDR3 DNA: TGTGCCAGCAGCGAAGGACAGGGCCTGGCAGATACGCAGTATTTT. It translates to CASSEGQGLADTQYF.